The TCR beta chain under discussion was sequenced for a study of blood T cells in healthy people across ages. Unmatched junction bases numbered 13, after V lost 6 bases and J lost 10 bases. CDR1 and CDR2 from the germline V gene are SGHRS and YFSETQ. This CDR3 is built from 14 residues. The authors ran a second PCR of roughly 6 to 12 cycles using a sample-barcoded 5' primer and a J-beta primer mix. Each single sample gave us at least 2.5 million CDR3-containing paired-end reads. From the 5' RACE reads, TCRdb called clonotypes with MiXCR, one entry per CDR3 protein. The table lists hundreds of thousands of distinct CDR3 sequences, about 52% of them singletons.

This clonotype originated in a woman aged 55-69 years in good health. The gene calls are TRBV5-1 and TRBJ2-1, with 7 bases identical to TRBD1. The specimen sequenced was blood. CDR3 DNA sequence: TGCGCCAGCAAGGGGACAGTCCTTGGGGAGGAGCAGTTCTTC. Its translation: CASKGTVLGEEQFF.